This T cell receptor (beta chain) was captured by sequencing in a study of T cell repertoires in cytomegalovirus infection. A remark on this clonotype: Its antigen is unidentified.

Study results and caveats: Carriage of CMV together with the relevant HLA was identifiable through cumulative public TCR beta family frequency. HLA-C-restricted TCR beta clonotypes specific for CMV led the ex vivo response.

V trimming: 0 bases; J trimming: 14 bases; junction bases outside the gene matches: 12. The CDR3 runs to 14 residues. The V gene's germline CDR1 is DFQATT and CDR2 SNEGSKA (reference sequence). A single record per CDR3 protein comes from TCRdb applying MiXCR to the reads. The data contain hundreds of thousands of distinct CDR3 sequences, 25% to 35% of them seen just once; the ten biggest clones take up roughly 15%. J is TRBJ2-1 and V is TRBV20-1; 8 positions agree with TRBD2. The TCR sequence derives from a human donor in good health (CMV status not recorded). Some clones in this sample may be carry-over from other donors' samples. The sample here was cultured PBMCs, taken from culture after CMV antigen stimulation. DNA for the CDR3: TGCAGTGCTAGAGATAGGTGGACTAGCCGGACAGAGTTCTTC. Amino acid sequence: CSARDRWTSRTEFF.